These T cell receptor beta chains were read from a single sample in a study of neurological immune-mediated disorders. TCRdb reprocessed the 5' RACE reads via MiXCR and lists one record per CDR3 protein. The sample lists some 20,000 distinct CDR3 sequences, about a quarter occurring once. The sample consisted of PBMCs. The source is a man aged 50-59 years with HTLV-1-associated myelopathy (HAM/TSP). Both conserved end residues are trimmed from each CDR3. Fields, in order: V gene, J gene, CDR3 protein.

TRBV4-1	TRBJ1-2	ASSPRQENYGYT
TRBV7-9	TRBJ1-5	ASSAGDLGNQPQH
TRBV7-9	TRBJ1-5	ASSLVSGIGNQPQH
TRBV18	TRBJ2-1	ASSPGLTGDEQF
TRBV10-3	TRBJ2-7	AISLDRGRSDEQY
TRBV29-1	TRBJ2-3	SVGLAGGTDTQY
TRBV25-1	TRBJ2-2	ASREQLNTGELF
TRBV20-1	TRBJ2-5	SATTSGGVETQY
TRBV6-4	TRBJ1-2	ASRGRNYGYT
TRBV7-6	TRBJ1-5	ASSSLGRGGGAGNQPQH
TRBV12-3/TRBV12-4	TRBJ1-6	ASRYGGESSPLH
TRBV20-1	TRBJ2-3	SAFSGGAGTQY
TRBV20-1	TRBJ2-7	SAKPQWDLPRYEQY
TRBV6-5	TRBJ2-7	ASSLGRGASYEQY
TRBV20-1	TRBJ2-3	SAGADTQY
TRBV20-1	TRBJ2-2	SAREAGLNAGELF
TRBV20-1	TRBJ1-6	SATPIDNSPLH
TRBV7-3	TRBJ2-3	ASSASATGFITDTQY
TRBV7-9	TRBJ1-2	ASSQRKPANYGYT
TRBV18	TRBJ1-2	ASSPSGGSRPNYGYT
TRBV20-1	TRBJ2-5	SAVDWNQETQY
TRBV5-7	TRBJ2-1	ASTSVNPGDESSYNEQF
TRBV9	TRBJ1-4	ASSQTRIGEKLF
TRBV7-2	TRBJ1-3	ASSTPMWGNTIY
TRBV6-2/TRBV6-3	TRBJ2-7	ASSRQQGAYEQY
TRBV15	TRBJ1-5	ATSSDRGEYSNQPQH
TRBV28	TRBJ2-7	ASSPPGLDPRQY
TRBV5-6	TRBJ1-6	ASSLSDRPYNSPLH
TRBV20-1	TRBJ2-1	SARDPSAGGPNEQF
TRBV5-6	TRBJ1-1	ASSLLNTEAF
TRBV7-2	TRBJ2-1	ASSVTGPSIEQF
TRBV28	TRBJ2-3	ASSRSGGGADTQY
TRBV4-1	TRBJ2-2	ASSQKRGGPGELF
TRBV20-1	TRBJ2-3	SAARGGAVTPDTQY
TRBV20-1	TRBJ2-7	SAASLAGGYEQY
TRBV18	TRBJ1-1	ASSPLNSKNTEAF
TRBV10-3	TRBJ1-1	AISGGANTEAF
TRBV12-3/TRBV12-4	TRBJ1-5	ASRGTAAGPQH
TRBV20-1	TRBJ2-3	SATPGLAATDTQY
TRBV7-9	TRBJ1-4	ASSSGQGAWYEKLF
TRBV20-1	TRBJ2-1	RALGAGEGIEQF
TRBV20-1	TRBJ2-7	SASFGRAYEQY
TRBV20-1	TRBJ2-1	SARAGGGNEQF
TRBV29-1	TRBJ2-5	SVEGGLQAVETQY
TRBV7-6	TRBJ2-3	ASSLASGGLTDTQY
TRBV20-1	TRBJ2-6	SAAPGSGANVLT
TRBV6-2/TRBV6-3	TRBJ2-7	ASTITGGSYEQY
TRBV29-1	TRBJ2-2	SPVGQNTGELF